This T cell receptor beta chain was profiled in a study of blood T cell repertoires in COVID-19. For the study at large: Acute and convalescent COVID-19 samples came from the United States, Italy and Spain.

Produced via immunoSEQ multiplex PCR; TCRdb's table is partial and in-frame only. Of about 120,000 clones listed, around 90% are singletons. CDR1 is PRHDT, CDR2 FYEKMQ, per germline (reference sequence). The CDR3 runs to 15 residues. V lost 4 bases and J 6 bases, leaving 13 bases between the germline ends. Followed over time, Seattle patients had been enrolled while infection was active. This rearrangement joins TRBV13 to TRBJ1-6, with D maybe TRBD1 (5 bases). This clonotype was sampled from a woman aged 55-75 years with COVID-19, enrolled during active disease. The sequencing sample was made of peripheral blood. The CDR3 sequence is CASSSQAHINSPLHF. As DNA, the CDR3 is TGTGCCAGCAGCTCACAGGCTCACATTAATTCACCCCTCCACTTT.